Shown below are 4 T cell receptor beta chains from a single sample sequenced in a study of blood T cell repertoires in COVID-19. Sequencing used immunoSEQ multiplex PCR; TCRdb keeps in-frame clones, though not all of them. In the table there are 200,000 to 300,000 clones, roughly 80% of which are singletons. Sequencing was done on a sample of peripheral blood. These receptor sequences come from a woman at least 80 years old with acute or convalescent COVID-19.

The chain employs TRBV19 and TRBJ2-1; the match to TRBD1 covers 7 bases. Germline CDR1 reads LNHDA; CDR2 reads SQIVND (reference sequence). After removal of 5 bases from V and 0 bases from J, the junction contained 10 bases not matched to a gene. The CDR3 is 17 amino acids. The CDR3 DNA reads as TGTGCCAGTAGTTCCCAGACAGGGAAGAGCTCCTACAATGAGCAGTTCTTC. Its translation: CASSSQTGKSSYNEQFF.

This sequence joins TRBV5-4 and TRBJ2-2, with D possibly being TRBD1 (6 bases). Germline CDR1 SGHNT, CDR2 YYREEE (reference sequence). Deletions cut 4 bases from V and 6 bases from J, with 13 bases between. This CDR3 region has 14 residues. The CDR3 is CASSLQRTAGELFF. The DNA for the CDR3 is TGTGCCAGCAGCCTTCAACGGACAGCCGGGGAGCTGTTTTTT. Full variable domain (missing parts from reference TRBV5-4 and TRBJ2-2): ETGVTQSPTHLIKTRGQQVTLRCSSQSGHNTVSWYQQALGQGPQFIFQYYREEENGRGNFPPRFSGLQFPNYSSELNVNALELDDSALYLCASSLQRTAGELFFGEGSRLTVL.

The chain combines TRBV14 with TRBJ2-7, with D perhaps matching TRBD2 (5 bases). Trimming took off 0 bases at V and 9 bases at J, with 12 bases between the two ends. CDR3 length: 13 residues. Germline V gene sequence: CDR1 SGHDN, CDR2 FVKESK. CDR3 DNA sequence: TGTGCCAGCAGCCAAGATGAGTGGAGGTGGCAGTACTTC. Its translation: CASSQDEWRWQYF.

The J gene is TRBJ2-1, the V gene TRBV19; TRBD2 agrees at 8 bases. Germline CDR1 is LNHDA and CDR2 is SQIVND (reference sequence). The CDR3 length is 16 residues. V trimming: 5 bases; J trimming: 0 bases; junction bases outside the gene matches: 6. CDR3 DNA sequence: TGTGCCAGTAGTCCACAAGCGGGAGTCTCCTACAATGAGCAGTTCTTC. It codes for CASSPQAGVSYNEQFF.